Shown below are 30 T cell receptor beta chains from a single sample sequenced in a study of blood T cell repertoires in COVID-19. Method: immunoSEQ multiplex PCR; TCRdb's copy keeps in-frame clones and lacks some. The sample carries 200,000 to 250,000 clones, around 83% recorded once. Sequenced material: PBMCs or T cells enriched from blood (not recorded which). The source of these receptors is a woman in her thirties or forties who had recovered from COVID-19.

The V call is TRBV30, the J call TRBJ2-7; TRBD2 agrees at 8 bases. Unmatched junction bases numbered 5, after V lost 5 bases and J lost 2 bases. Germline CDR1 GTSNPN, CDR2 SVGIG (reference sequence). The CDR3 has 13 amino acids. The CDR3 here is CAWQKLAAYEQYF. In DNA form, the CDR3 reads TGTGCCTGGCAGAAACTAGCGGCCTACGAGCAGTACTTC.

The chain combines TRBV27 with TRBJ2-6, with TRBD1 matching 7 bases. Germline V gene sequence: CDR1 MNHEY, CDR2 SMNVEV (reference sequence). The CDR3 covers 16 residues. The trim removed 7 bases at V and 0 bases at J, leaving 6 bases unmatched. Here the CDR3 DNA reads TGTGCCAGCAAGAAGGGGGCGCGCTCTGGGGCCAACGTCCTGACTTTC. This sequence encodes CASKKGARSGANVLTF.

V and J are TRBV7-9 and TRBJ1-3; 7 bases align to TRBD1. The CDR3 sequence is 17 residues long. The V gene end was trimmed by 5 bases and the J gene end by 2 bases; junction bases not matched to a gene: 12. Germline CDR1 and CDR2: SEHNR and FQNEAQ (reference sequence). CDR3 sequence: CASSHLETGFAGNTIYF. DNA of the CDR3: TGTGCCAGCAGCCACTTGGAGACAGGGTTTGCTGGAAACACCATATATTTT.

The genes are TRBV16 and TRBJ1-2, with D unclear. Trimming left V 1 base short and J 8 bases short, with 14 bases between. This CDR3 is built from 14 residues. Germline V CDR1 and CDR2: KGHSY, FQNENV. In DNA form, the CDR3 reads TGTGCCAGCAGCCAATTTCCGAGGTTAGGCGGCTACACCTTC. As protein: CASSQFPRLGGYTF.

The chain couples TRBV14 to TRBJ2-1; D is ambiguous. V shed 0 bases and J shed 8 bases, with 8 bases lying between them. The CDR3 length is 13 residues. Germline V CDR1 and CDR2: SGHDN, FVKESK. The CDR3 spells CASSQDQLDEQFF. The CDR3, as DNA: TGTGCCAGCAGCCAAGATCAGTTGGATGAGCAGTTCTTC.

This chain links TRBV5-1 with TRBJ1-2; 8 bases map to TRBD1. With V trimmed by 0 bases and J by 4 bases, 11 bases remained unmatched. The CDR3 is 17 amino acids. The germline gives CDR1 SGHRS, CDR2 YFSETQ. The CDR3: CASSLEGTGFGSYGYTF. CDR3 in DNA: TGCGCCAGCAGCTTGGAGGGGACAGGCTTCGGAAGCTATGGCTACACCTTC.

J is TRBJ2-1 and V is TRBV5-1; 8 bases are shared with TRBD2. Germline loops: CDR1 SGHRS, CDR2 YFSETQ. V was pared by 4 bases and J by 8 bases, with 8 bases of the junction left unmatched. The CDR3 consists of 14 residues. The CDR3 bases are TGCGCCAGCAGCACTAGCGGAAATCGGGATGAGCAGTTCTTC. Translated: CASSTSGNRDEQFF.

The chain is built from TRBV28 and TRBJ2-3, with 8 bases lining up with TRBD2. CDR1 and CDR2 from the germline V gene are MDHEN and SYDVKM. This CDR3 comprises 15 residues. V was clipped by 3 bases and J by 3 bases; unmatched bases: 5. The CDR3 spells CASSFSSGLTDTQYF. CDR3 bases: TGTGCCAGCAGTTTCTCTAGCGGGCTTACAGATACGCAGTATTTT.

This chain joins TRBV28 and TRBJ2-1; 8 nucleotides line up with TRBD1. Germline V gene sequence: CDR1 MDHEN, CDR2 SYDVKM. The trim removed 4 bases at V and 7 bases at J, leaving 12 bases unmatched. The CDR3 consists of 16 residues. The CDR3 bases are TGTGCCAGCAGTTGGAGGACAGGGCCGAGTGGGAATGAGCAGTTCTTC. Protein: CASSWRTGPSGNEQFF.

V is TRBV28 and J is TRBJ1-2; TRBD1 aligns across 8 bases. The germline CDR1 and CDR2 sequences are MDHEN and SYDVKM. The CDR3 totals 15 residues. V lost 4 bases and J lost 4; bases outside the gene matches: 8. Written as DNA, the CDR3 is TGTGCCAGCAGTTACCGGGACAGGCGATTCTATGGCTACACCTTC. This encodes CASSYRDRRFYGYTF.

This chain uses TRBV11-2 with TRBJ2-2; no reliable D call. This CDR3 contains 13 residues. With 5 bases removed from V and 4 bases from J, the gap between germline ends came to 8 bases. Per germline, CDR1 SGHAT and CDR2 FQNNGV. As DNA, the CDR3 is TGTGCCAGCAGCCCCTTGCGCACCGGGGAGCTGTTTTTT. Protein sequence: CASSPLRTGELFF.

This chain joins TRBV28 and TRBJ1-5, with TRBD1 matching over 8 bases. The CDR3 spans 16 residues. From germline, CDR1 is MDHEN and CDR2 SYDVKM. V was pared by 1 base and J by 6 bases, with 8 bases of the junction left unmatched. CDR3 nucleotides: TGTGCCAGCAGTTTATTCCAGACAGGGGTCAGTCAGCCCCAGCATTTT. Its protein product is CASSLFQTGVSQPQHF.

The rearrangement joins TRBV7-3 to TRBJ2-3; D not certain. The V end was cut by 4 bases, the J end by 3 bases, with 8 bases between. The germline V gene encodes CDR1 SGHTA and CDR2 FQGTGA. The CDR3 loop spans 13 amino acids. The CDR3: CASSSVATDTQYF. For the CDR3, the DNA is TGTGCCAGCAGCTCGGTAGCAACAGATACGCAGTATTTT.

V and J are TRBV6-5 and TRBJ2-7; D not certain. This CDR3 is built from 13 residues. The V and J ends lost 2 bases and 2 bases respectively, with 7 bases between them. Germline V lookup: CDR1 MNHEY, CDR2 SVGAGI. In DNA, the CDR3 is TGTGCCAGCAGTTACAGTCCGGCCTACGAGCAGTACTTC. Amino acids: CASSYSPAYEQYF.

This chain uses TRBV10-1 with TRBJ2-3, with 8 bases fitting TRBD2. This CDR3 is built from 13 residues. V lost 5 bases to trimming and J lost 4 bases; unmatched junction nucleotides: 2. Germline values: CDR1 WNHNN, CDR2 SYGVQD (reference sequence). The CDR3 sequence: CASSKGLADTQYF. In DNA form, the CDR3 reads TGCGCCAGCAGTAAGGGACTAGCAGATACGCAGTATTTT.

The chain joins TRBV4-2 to TRBJ2-7; D is possibly TRBD1 (6 bases). This CDR3 region has 15 residues. V dropped 4 bases and J dropped 1 base, with 14 bases sitting between them. Germline loops: CDR1 LGHNA, CDR2 YNFKEQ. The CDR3 DNA reads as TGTGCCAGCAGCCCTAGGGGGAACCCTTCCTACGAGCAGTACTTC. Amino acids: CASSPRGNPSYEQYF.

The gene calls are TRBV10-3 and TRBJ2-3; maybe TRBD1 (6 bases). This CDR3 is 12 amino acids long. The V and J ends lost 2 bases and 6 bases respectively, with 6 bases between them. Germline-derived CDR1 and CDR2 are ENHRY and SYGVKD. For the CDR3, the DNA is TGTGCCATCAGTGAGGGACAGGATACGCAGTATTTT. Translating it yields CAISEGQDTQYF.

The CDR3 region has the DNA TGTGCCAGCAACCGCCAGGGGGAGACAGATACGCAGTATTTT. This sequence encodes CASNRQGETDTQYF. This sequence joins TRBV6-5 and TRBJ2-3, with TRBD1 identical over 7 bases. The CDR3 has 14 amino acids. Germline CDR1 is MNHEY and CDR2 is SVGAGI. J gave up 3 bases and V 7 bases, and 7 bases lay outside the gene matches.

The V and J genes are TRBV3-1 (or the pseudogene TRBV3-2) and TRBJ2-2, with D perhaps TRBD1 (5 bases). The CDR3 extends over 16 amino acids. V lost 1 base and J 4 bases, leaving 13 bases between the germline ends. The germline gives CDR1 LGHDT, CDR2 YNNKEL (reference sequence). This CDR3 reads CASSQVDIYLTGELFF. Written as DNA, the CDR3 is TGTGCCAGCAGCCAAGTGGACATCTACCTCACCGGGGAGCTGTTTTTT.

This rearrangement joins TRBV9 to TRBJ1-1; possible D gene TRBD1, 6 bases. This CDR3 comprises 14 residues. V was clipped by 0 bases and J by 6 bases, with 12 bases between them. Germline CDR1 SGDLS, CDR2 YYNGEE. DNA for the CDR3: TGTGCCAGCAGCGTAGAACCGGGGGGCCCTGAAGCTTTCTTT. This translates into CASSVEPGGPEAFF.

The count of this clone is one. The chain couples TRBV28 to TRBJ2-7, with 8 bases aligning to TRBD2. CDR3 size: 15 residues. J was trimmed by 5 bases and V by 2 bases; bases with no gene match: 8. CDR1 MDHEN and CDR2 SYDVKM come from the germline V gene. For the CDR3, the DNA is TGTGCCAGCAGTTTAAATACGGGAGGGCTCAACGAGCAGTACTTC. Amino acids: CASSLNTGGLNEQYF.

The chain has TRBV7-6 and TRBJ1-2, with 7 positions matching TRBD1. Germline CDR1 and CDR2: SGHVS and FNYEAQ. After removal of 0 bases from V and 7 bases from J, the junction contained 2 bases not matched to a gene. The CDR3 contains 13 residues. The CDR3 protein is CASSLAGGSGYTF. CDR3 sequence (DNA): TGTGCCAGCAGCTTAGCAGGGGGCTCTGGCTACACCTTC.

The rearrangement joins TRBV14 to TRBJ2-2; possible D gene TRBD2, 7 bases. The ends were cut back, 0 bases at V and 7 bases at J, with 18 bases in the middle. Germline CDR1 is SGHDN and CDR2 is FVKESK. The CDR3 loop spans 17 amino acids. This chain's CDR3 is CASSQDYGGPYGGELFF. CDR3 nucleotide sequence: TGTGCCAGCAGCCAAGATTACGGGGGGCCCTACGGCGGGGAGCTGTTTTTT.

The chain uses TRBV28 and TRBJ1-4; D possibly corresponds to TRBD1 (6 bases). V was pared by 6 bases and J by 3 bases, with 17 bases between. CDR3 length: 16 amino acids. Germline loops: CDR1 MDHEN, CDR2 SYDVKM. The CDR3 is CASRLQGSGSNEKLFF. The CDR3 coding sequence is TGTGCCAGCAGACTACAGGGTTCGGGCTCTAATGAAAAACTGTTTTTT. Looking up the rest from reference TRBV28 and TRBJ1-4 gives the full variable domain: DVKVTQSSRYLVKRTGEKVFLECVQDMDHENMFWYRQDPGLGLRLIYFSYDVKMKEKGDIPEGYSVSREKKERFSLILESASTNQTSMYLCASRLQGSGSNEKLFFGSGTQLSVL.

The chain couples TRBV2 to TRBJ1-5; D remains ambiguous. This CDR3 has 15 residues. Trimming cost V 3 bases and J 0 bases, with 9 bases left between them. Germline V gene data show CDR1 as SNHLY and CDR2 as FYNNEI. The CDR3 reads CASSDTRYSNQPQHF. CDR3 nucleotides: TGTGCCAGCAGTGATACGCGATATAGCAATCAGCCCCAGCATTTT.

The V and J genes are TRBV19 and TRBJ2-1; D unresolved. The CDR3 is 13 amino acids. Germline CDR1 LNHDA, CDR2 SQIVND (reference sequence). V lost 2 bases to trimming and J lost 4 bases, with 6 bases between them. As DNA, the CDR3 is TGTGCCAGTAGTATAACTCGATACAATGAGCAGTTCTTC. It specifies CASSITRYNEQFF. Combining the CDR3 with reference TRBV19 and TRBJ2-1 gives the whole variable domain DGGITQSPKYLFRKEGQNVTLSCEQNLNHDAMYWYRQDPGQGLRLIYYSQIVNDFQKGDIAEGYSVSREKKESFPLTVTSAQKNPTAFYLCASSITRYNEQFFGPGTRLTVL.

This sequence joins TRBV27 and TRBJ1-5, with 8 bases matching TRBD1. The CDR3 has 15 amino acids. After removal of 6 bases from V and 0 bases from J, the junction contained 4 bases not matched to a gene. Germline assignment: CDR1 MNHEY and CDR2 SMNVEV (reference sequence). The CDR3 DNA sequence: TGTGCCAGCAGGTCCCAGGGGGCTAGCAATCAGCCCCAGCATTTT. It specifies CASRSQGASNQPQHF.

The rearrangement links TRBV21-1 to TRBJ1-1; the table's D call, TRBD1, has no DNA check behind it. TRBV21-1 is a pseudogene. The CDR3 length is 14 residues. The CDR3 sequence: CASSAAGGNTEAFF. The DNA for the CDR3 is TGTGCCAGCAGCGCCGCAGGGGGGAACACTGAAGCTTTCTTT.

The genes are TRBV4-2 and TRBJ1-5, with 8 nucleotides matching TRBD1. Germline CDR1 reads LGHNA; CDR2 reads YNFKEQ. The CDR3 sequence is 15 residues long. V lost 1 base to trimming and J lost 5 bases; unmatched junction nucleotides: 4. The DNA for the CDR3 is TGTGCCAGCAGCCAAGGGGGACAGGCCGATCAGCCCCAGCATTTT. It specifies CASSQGGQADQPQHF.

This chain joins TRBV25-1 and TRBJ2-3; a possible D gene is TRBD2 (6 bases). The CDR3 contains 16 residues. The ends were cut back, 4 bases at V and 4 bases at J, with 18 bases in the middle. Germline lookup yields CDR1 MGHDK and CDR2 SYGVNS. The CDR3 sequence is CASSAPVGTGADTQYF. The CDR3 bases are TGTGCCAGCAGTGCCCCTGTGGGGACGGGAGCAGATACGCAGTATTTT.